The entry that follows covers one T cell receptor beta chain sequence. Its antigen remains unknown. Other DNA sequences in the same sample also yield this CDR3. This sample was taken from a study of shared clonotypes between healthy human individuals. Notes on the study in general: Among donors, clonotype sharing was expected to be affected by sequencing depth.

Assay execution proceeded at the deep level. Produced via immunoSEQ multiplex PCR; TCRdb's table is partial and in-frame only. The table has 1.6 million or so clones, around 95% seen once; the top ten hold approximately 1%. CDR1 is SGHKS and CDR2 is YYEKEE in the germline V gene (reference sequence). Between the trimmed V and J ends, which lost 2 bases and 1 base, there was a span of 7 bases. The CDR3 runs to 14 residues. This TCR was recovered from a man aged 30-40 years in good health. The sample was naive CD4+ T cells sorted from blood. Described subset: CD45RA+ positively selected. V usage is TRBV5-5 and J usage is TRBJ1-5; D remains ambiguous. The CDR3 DNA reads TGTGCCAGCAGCTTAGGGTCGAGCAATCAGCCCCAGCATTTT. Its protein product is CASSLGSSNQPQHF.